These 17 T cell receptor beta chains originate from one sample sequenced in a study of blood T cell repertoires in COVID-19. Assay used: immunoSEQ multiplex PCR; TCRdb lists only in-frame clones, some missing. Altogether 350,000 to 550,000 clones are present, approximately 90% being singletons, with the ten largest covering about 4.5%. Sample: peripheral blood. Receptor source: a woman aged 25 to 45 with acute or convalescent COVID-19.

DNA for the CDR3: TGCGCCAGCAGTAAGGCCGCGGGTACGCAGTATTTT. Amino acids: CASSKAAGTQYF. This chain joins TRBV10-1 and TRBJ2-3; the D gene is possibly TRBD2 (5 bases). This CDR3 contains 12 residues. Trimming pared 5 bases from V and 8 bases from J, leaving 11 bases between. Germline CDR1 and CDR2: WNHNN and SYGVQD (reference sequence).

Written as DNA, the CDR3 is TGTGCCAGCAGCTTGGTAGGCCGGGAAGAGACCCAGTACTTC. Its translation is CASSLVGREETQYF. This chain connects TRBV5-4 to TRBJ2-5; D remains unclear. The CDR3 totals 14 residues. The germline gives CDR1 SGHNT, CDR2 YYREEE (reference sequence). The V end was cut by 0 bases, the J end by 3 bases, with 9 bases between. Full variable domain (rest looked up from reference TRBV5-4 and TRBJ2-5): ETGVTQSPTHLIKTRGQQVTLRCSSQSGHNTVSWYQQALGQGPQFIFQYYREEENGRGNFPPRFSGLQFPNYSSELNVNALELDDSALYLCASSLVGREETQYFGPGTRLLVL.

This chain uses TRBV2 with TRBJ1-1, with D unclear. Trimming took 3 bases from V and 0 from J, leaving 8 bases between them. This CDR3 spans 14 amino acids. The germline V gene encodes CDR1 SNHLY and CDR2 FYNNEI. CDR3 nucleotides: TGTGCCAGCAGTGACCCCCCTATGAACACTGAAGCTTTCTTT. Amino acids: CASSDPPMNTEAFF.

The genes are TRBV2 and TRBJ2-5, with D perhaps matching TRBD1 (6 bases). The V gene lost 4 bases and the J gene lost 2 bases, with 11 bases spanning the gap. Per germline, CDR1 SNHLY and CDR2 FYNNEI. The CDR3 has 14 amino acids. The CDR3, as DNA: TGTGCCAGCAGTGGAGACACAGGGCAAGAGACCCAGTACTTC. Translated: CASSGDTGQETQYF.

The gene calls are TRBV4-1 and TRBJ2-3, with D perhaps matching TRBD2 (6 bases). Germline CDR1 and CDR2: MGHRA and YSYEKL. V shed 1 base and J shed 4 bases, with 12 bases lying between them. The CDR3 has 15 residues. The CDR3 sequence is CASSQGVASADTQYF. CDR3 nucleotides: TGCGCCAGCAGCCAAGGGGTTGCTAGCGCAGATACGCAGTATTTT.

This clone was observed once. CDR3 protein: CASSSTGSEQFF. The DNA of the CDR3 is TGTGCCAGCAGCTCCACAGGGAGTGAGCAGTTCTTC. The chain couples TRBV3-1 (or the pseudogene TRBV3-2) to TRBJ2-1; maybe TRBD1 (6 bases). There are 12 residues in the CDR3. V dropped 5 bases and J dropped 9 bases, with 11 bases sitting between them. Germline assignment: CDR1 LGHDT and CDR2 YNNKEL (reference sequence).

V usage is TRBV18 and J usage is TRBJ2-7, with 10 bases identical to TRBD2. The CDR3 loop spans 16 amino acids. J gave up 0 bases and V 6 bases, and 8 bases lay outside the gene matches. The germline CDR1 and CDR2 sequences are KGHSH and LQKENI. CDR3 nucleotides: TGTGCCAGCTCCCCTGGGACTAGCGCGAGCTCCTACGAGCAGTACTTC. This translates into CASSPGTSASSYEQYF.

The J gene is TRBJ1-2, the V gene TRBV9; D gene unclear. Germline CDR1 SGDLS, CDR2 YYNGEE. V was clipped by 1 base and J by 2 bases, with 6 bases between them. CDR3 length: 13 amino acids. The CDR3, as DNA: TGTGCCAGCAGCGTAATGGCAAACTATGGCTACACCTTC. This sequence encodes CASSVMANYGYTF.

The chain carries TRBV14 and TRBJ1-6; possibly TRBD1 for D (5 bases). Trimming took 1 base from V and 10 from J, leaving 11 bases between them. Germline lookup yields CDR1 SGHDN and CDR2 FVKESK. The CDR3 extends over 14 amino acids. In DNA, the CDR3 is TGTGCCAGCAGCCAAGTCAGGGAGGGATCACCCCTCCACTTT. As protein: CASSQVREGSPLHF.

A single count supports this clone. The genes are TRBV27 and TRBJ2-3; tentatively, D is TRBD2 (5 bases). The CDR3 runs to 13 residues. Germline V gives CDR1 MNHEY, CDR2 SMNVEV (reference sequence). Trimming removed 5 bases at V and 5 bases at J, with 11 bases between. The CDR3 coding sequence is TGTGCCAGCAGTGACTTTGCGGGAGATACGCAGTATTTT. Amino acids: CASSDFAGDTQYF.

V usage is TRBV29-1 and J usage is TRBJ1-2; 12 bases match TRBD1. The germline CDR1 and CDR2 sequences are SQVTM and ANQGSEA. The CDR3 covers 15 residues. Germline trimming cut 6 bases from V and 5 bases from J; bases unmatched to any gene: 10. The CDR3 is CSVAGQGAMPYGYTF. The CDR3 region has the DNA TGCAGCGTGGCGGGACAGGGGGCGATGCCTTATGGCTACACCTTC.

J is TRBJ1-4 and V is TRBV2; D is ambiguous. Trimming left V 0 bases short and J 8 bases short, with 4 bases between. The CDR3 covers 12 residues. CDR1 and CDR2 from the germline V gene are SNHLY and FYNNEI. CDR3 amino acids: CASSEAEEKLFF. CDR3 sequence (DNA): TGTGCCAGCAGTGAAGCAGAGGAAAAACTGTTTTTT.

V is TRBV6-2 or TRBV6-3 and J is TRBJ2-7; 10 positions agree with TRBD2. This CDR3 comprises 15 residues. The trim removed 3 bases at V and 5 bases at J, leaving 7 bases unmatched. CDR1 is MNHEY and CDR2 is SVGEGT in the germline V gene. The CDR3 DNA reads as TGTGCCAGCAGTTATAGGAGCGGGGGGGCCAACGAGCAGTACTTC. Encoded protein: CASSYRSGGANEQYF.

The V gene is TRBV4-2, the J gene TRBJ2-3, with D possibly being TRBD2 (7 bases). CDR1 is LGHNA and CDR2 is YNFKEQ in the germline V gene. The CDR3 sequence is 14 residues long. V lost 1 base and J 6 bases, leaving 11 bases between the germline ends. The CDR3 DNA follows: TGTGCCAGCAGCCAAGTCCGGGGGGCCGATACGCAGTATTTT. This codes for CASSQVRGADTQYF.

As concerns this clone: The sample has other DNA sequences that encode this CDR3 too. The chain is built from TRBV4-1 and TRBJ1-2; a possible D gene is TRBD1 (6 bases). Trimming removed 0 bases at V and 8 bases at J, with 13 bases between. Germline values: CDR1 MGHRA, CDR2 YSYEKL. The CDR3 is 14 residues long. The CDR3 is CASSQDRGARGYTF. CDR3 sequence (DNA): TGCGCCAGCAGCCAAGATCGGGGGGCACGGGGCTACACCTTC.

The chain is built from TRBV19 and TRBJ1-2; D possibly corresponds to TRBD1 (6 bases). Trimming removed 5 bases at V and 4 bases at J, with 17 bases between. The CDR3 contains 15 residues. The germline V gene encodes CDR1 LNHDA and CDR2 SQIVND (reference sequence). CDR3 amino acids: CASSEETGLAYGYTF. In DNA, the CDR3 is TGTGCCAGTAGTGAGGAGACAGGTCTGGCCTATGGCTACACCTTC.

The gene calls are TRBV5-1 and TRBJ2-5; 8 nucleotides match TRBD1. The V gene's germline CDR1 is SGHRS and CDR2 YFSETQ. The length of the CDR3 is 15 residues. J was trimmed by 3 bases and V by 4 bases; bases with no gene match: 8. The CDR3 loop is CASSEGQVGKETQYF. The DNA for the CDR3 is TGCGCCAGCAGCGAGGGACAGGTGGGGAAAGAGACCCAGTACTTC.